The sequence of this TCR beta chain was determined in a study of cytomegalovirus exposure and HLA in healthy donors listed by TCRdb under 2017. Regarding the research as a whole: An earlier analysis of several hundred of the donors reported 250 to 350 Gb of sequence data and 117 million unique TCR beta sequences obtained from around 180 million T cells. Alongside the repertoire data, information on donor age, sex, ethnicity and CMV serostatus was compiled. Along with the roughly 670-subject first cohort, a separate validation cohort of about 110 different subjects was used. Both class I and class II loci were covered by HLA typing, at four-digit resolution. In a later analysis, previously published TCR beta repertoires from more than 500 donors were re-analyzed and high-resolution HLA genotyping was added so that TCR occurrence patterns could be studied. A later genetic analysis took genome-wide SNP genotypes for about 65% of the 666 donors and used that subset as a discovery cohort. Among several hundred genotyped donors of the cohort, an average of around 220,000 unique TCR beta nucleotide sequences was sequenced per donor, of which approximately 18% were non-productive. All discovery cohort repertoires had been generated on a single sequencing platform. In the later analysis, no new phenotypic data were used to find candidate immune exposures; instead, reliance was placed on TCR beta sequences and their occurrence across donors. Using immunosequencing, the study profiled T cell repertoires from about 650 subjects and related those repertoires to cytomegalovirus serostatus. Four or five DR-DQ haplotypes were handled as single units for association and clustering because linkage in the cohort was strong. An early release covering 550 to 700 HLA-typed donors comprised about 290 gigabases of sequencing data and around 85 million unique TCR sequences. An earlier analysis of nearly 600 of the donors applied high-throughput TCR beta sequencing to assess whether each TCR beta V gene segment acted as functional or pseudogenic. To predict cytomegalovirus infection status, the study brought together high-throughput TCR immunosequencing, statistical association of individual TCRs with disease status, and machine learning. The number of donors typed differed by locus, with 629-630 for A, B, C, DRB1 and DQB1, around 520 for DQA1, 600 to 610 for DPA1, and some 450 for DPB1. The aim of the study was to test whether cataloging public T cell receptors could identify signatures of past pathogen exposure. The genetic ancestry cluster associated with self-reported Caucasian donors included approximately 85% of the 300 to 450 genotyped donors. Overall study results and their limits: Compared with the roughly 700-donor mean, donors in an Asian-associated ancestry cluster had fewer N-insertions in productive TCRs, according to a later genetic analysis. The authors suggested that the approach could potentially be extended to other disease states and immunological phenotypes. Broadly in line with IMGT annotations, most TCR beta V segments showed up in productive rearrangements about 87% or about 30% of the time in an earlier analysis of several hundred of the donors. A further reported finding was that TCR beta sequences accurately predicted the HLA-A and HLA-B alleles for most subjects in the first cohort. The study gave a list of under 200 TCR beta chains associated with cytomegalovirus. Assigning TCR associations to individual alleles was difficult when HLA alleles, especially DR and DQ, strongly co-occurred. Most CMV-associated TCR beta chains appeared to be HLA-restricted in a later analysis, and the HLA associations seemed to be driven largely by CMV exposure. The only immune exposure information available for the cohort was CMV serostatus. Some 15 rarely observed V segments, including chromosome 9 orphons, were excluded from the earlier analysis of about 610 of the donors because counts were too low. Most TCR sequences were seen in very few donors, while some public TCRs were found in many individuals. This cohort had only TCR beta chains sequenced, and the lack of alpha or paired-chain data limited which features could be detected. Specific HLA alleles were associated with 15,000 to 20,000 TCR beta sequences at a false discovery rate of 0.05 in a later analysis. An association between a missense DCLRE1C variant and V-gene and J-gene trimming of TCR beta chains was found in a later genetic analysis and replicated in an independent cohort. In both the original and validation cohorts, the classifier was reported to diagnose cytomegalovirus status with high specificity and sensitivity. Because some donors lacked HLA typing at each locus, the association tests relied only on the typed subset. Correlated functional status among segregating V segments might be attributable to linkage disequilibrium, but an unknown experimental factor could not be ruled out. In vitro tests confirmed that a few of the cytomegalovirus-associated TCR beta chains recognize cytomegalovirus antigens. A group of highly shared sequence variants was considered likely to be a technical artifact of the sequencing pipeline. Some IMGT-functional V segments, including TRBV6-2 and TRBV6-3, could not be told apart with the 87-base-pair reads, so those segments were excluded. According to a later analysis, parvovirus B19, influenza, CMV and Epstein-Barr virus appeared linked to several top co-occurrence clusters. In a later analysis, HLA-associated TCR beta chains showed more clonal expansion and lower generation probabilities than non-associated chains that were equally common. In a later analysis, TCR association rates were found to vary across HLA loci, with the most associated TCRs seen for DRB1 alleles and the fewest for HLA-C alleles. The presence/absence analyses assumed that sequencing depth was roughly uniform across donors, and that assumption may not be true.

Comments on this clone: Its specific antigen is unknown. No base qualities exist here, and no much larger clone lies one base off it.

The cohort was made up of about 610 healthy bone marrow donors. Cohort members were all nominally healthy when sampled, although unrecorded immune exposures were likely present. The donor tested CMV seronegative and was one of the 352 seronegative cohort members. Every donor gave a peripheral blood sample, and the peripheral blood mononuclear cells from that sample were used for TCR beta sequencing. Genomic DNA extraction from the blood cell samples was performed with the Qiagen DNeasy Blood Extraction Kit. Library preparation employed the immunoSEQ multiplex PCR assay. The multiplex PCR relied on a mix of 60 forward primers for TCR Vbeta segments and 13 reverse primers for TCR Jbeta segments. Amplification of the CDR3 region of rearranged TCR beta genes was performed with a multiplex PCR assay on genomic DNA. The amplified TCR beta libraries were sequenced on the Illumina HiSeq System as 87-base-pair reads. Per the original workflow: A later analysis tallied roughly 76 million unique TCR beta chains across the approximately 670 repertoires, and around 10 million of those chains were shared by two or more donors. Raw reads were error-corrected and collapsed into unique sequences by a nearest-neighbor algorithm in which closely related sequences were merged to remove PCR and sequencing errors. Alignment of CDR3 sequences to IMGT reference sequences was used to assign V, D and J gene segments. For a sequence to be retained, at least a six-nucleotide match to both a V gene segment and a J gene segment was required. Rearrangements were classified as productive when the CDR3 lacked stop codons and remained in frame with V and J, and all other rearrangements were classified as non-productive. Following IMGT convention, CDR3 was defined as the stretch from the second conserved V-encoded cysteine to the conserved J-encoded phenylalanine. In an earlier analysis of 500 to 650 of the donors, sequences lacking an unambiguous match to a single V gene segment were excluded. In an earlier analysis of several hundred of the donors, a V segment was called functional when productive rearrangements were above 56.7%, and segregating when the standard deviation between donors exceeded 5%. To diagnose cytomegalovirus status from the catalog of TCR beta chain sequences, a statistical classification framework was built. In a later analysis, V and J genes were assigned by comparing TCR nucleotide sequences against IMGT/GENE-DB human TR gene sequences. In a later analysis, CDR3 sequences and most-parsimonious VDJ recombination scenarios were assigned using the TCRdist pipeline. In a later analysis, every TCR beta chain was defined by the combination of its CDR3 amino acid sequence and its V-gene family, and reads without a unique V-gene family were dropped. In a later analysis, around 600 highly shared, low-generation-probability nucleotide sequences were removed to address suspected cross-contamination and a sequencing artifact. A later analysis calculated a clonal expansion index for each public chain from normalized within-repertoire ranks of inferred template counts. In a later analysis, generation probabilities were computed using a VDJ recombination model fitted to out-of-frame rearrangements, and the results were checked against IGoR. Hypergeometric tests were used in a later analysis to score TCR-TCR, TCR-HLA and TCR-CMV co-occurrence, with a repertoire-size bias correction applied to the TCR pairs. A later analysis estimated false discovery rates by permuting HLA or CMV assignments 20 times. A later analysis grouped co-occurring TCRs with DBSCAN, adding TCRdist sequence similarity when clustering within HLA-allele-positive subsets. Repertoires with fewer than 30,000 or more than 120,000 public chains were left out of co-occurrence clustering, as were about 5 repertoires with anomalous nucleotide sharing. Imported from immuneACCESS, the table was reduced by TCRdb to in-frame sequences with V and J called. These copies leave out some clones; in studies compared against another copy, an unresolved V gene accounts for under half, and the cause of the remainder is not known. V, J and clone size derive from that table, while D and trimming were established from the DNA sequence. This sample gives 130,000 or so clones in total; 80% to 90% of them show up just once. The ten biggest clones cover roughly 5% of the sample.

The CDR3 measures 16 amino acids from cysteine to phenylalanine. Only CDR3 DNA is held: 48 bases, read in frame from base 1. Per the germline V gene, SGDLS is the CDR1 and YYNGEE is the CDR2. The junction shows trimming of 4 bases on V and 1 base on J, and the gene matches do not reach 9 bases of it. The specimen was PBMCs. This TCR was sampled from a woman aged 25 to 39 in good health and CMV-seronegative. Recombination linked TRBV9 to TRBJ2-3, with 7 bases in between that match TRBD2. The CDR3 region reads CASSSGGGIGTDTQYF. The DNA sequence is as follows: TGTGCCAGCAGCTCTGGGGGGGGGATCGGCACAGATACGCAGTATTTT.